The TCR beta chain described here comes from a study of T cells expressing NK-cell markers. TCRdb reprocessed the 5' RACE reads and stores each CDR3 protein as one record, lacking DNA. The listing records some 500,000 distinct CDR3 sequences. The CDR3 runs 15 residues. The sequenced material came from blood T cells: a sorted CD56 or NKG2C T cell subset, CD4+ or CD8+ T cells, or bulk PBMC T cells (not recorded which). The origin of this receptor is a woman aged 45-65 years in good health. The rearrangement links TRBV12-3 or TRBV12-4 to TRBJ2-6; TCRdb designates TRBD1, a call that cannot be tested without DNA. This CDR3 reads CASSRRGTGANVLTF.